The following is a T cell receptor (beta chain) sequence with its context. The clone's antigen remains unknown. No base-level quality is on record; no much larger clone is a single base apart. Participants in the prospective study were aged roughly 18 to 95 years, lived in more than 20 United States geographic areas, and enrolled through a virtual design. In the prospective study, cohorts were assigned on the basis of participant-reported clinical history obtained from a screening survey and a study questionnaire. Each participant in the prospective study had whole blood, serum and a nasopharyngeal or oropharyngeal swab collected by mobile phlebotomists. Participants in the prospective study had the option to provide additional blood draws and questionnaires over a roughly two-month period. Before DNA extraction, blood samples from the prospective study were shipped at room temperature or frozen.

The entry originates in a study of blood T cell repertoires in COVID-19 (dated by TCRdb to the early 2020s). Concerning the study at large: Samples from collaborators originated in the United States, Italy and Spain and spanned both the acute and convalescent phases of COVID-19. Sample metadata almost always included a de-identified subject ID, COVID-19 status, age in years and sex. Where available, HLA class I and class II types were taken from metadata supplied by the sample provider and were not determined by assay-based typing. A freely available public database, intended as a resource for researchers studying the immune response to SARS-CoV-2, is where the repertoires were released. Samples were obtained from the ongoing ImmuneRACE study (first 160 participants) and from about 1,300 subjects provided by 6 global collaborators. The dataset comprised deeply sampled blood TCRbeta repertoires from subjects exposed to, actively infected with, or recovered from COVID-19. The prospective study material was composed of cDNA or gDNA derived from T cells, B-cell-depleted T cells, or PBMCs. Results the study describes overall, beyond this receptor: The quantity of clinical and demographic metadata differed by source and by participant and was supplied without curation.

TCRbeta CDR3 regions were amplified from genomic DNA using the immunoSEQ Assay, a bias-controlled multiplex PCR. The study's processing was this. The number of nucleated cells in each sample was estimated by amplification of reference gene primers within the assay. To quantify the absolute abundance of each unique TCRbeta CDR3 rearrangement, sequence reads were collapsed and filtered. For each sample, productive Simpson clonality was calculated by taking the square root of Simpson's diversity index across productive rearrangements. In its TCRdb copy, this immuneACCESS table keeps in-frame sequences only and misses some clones. Where compared with another copy, unresolved V genes explain less than half of these, and the others have no known cause. V, J and clone size are those of that table, while D and trimming were read from the DNA. The sample table lists some 250,000 clones, roughly 93% of them with a count of one. The ten top clones hold 2% to 2.5% of the sample.

Between the V and J ends, shortened by 6 bases and 8 bases respectively, the junction contains 23 bases. Inclusive of the bounding cysteine and phenylalanine, the CDR3 is 17 residues long. CDR3 DNA only is kept here, 51 bases in frame from base 1. CDR1 and CDR2 were assigned from the germline V gene (reference sequence) as MNHEY and SMNVEV. The sequenced sample consisted of PBMCs or T cells enriched from blood (not recorded which). The chain uses TRBV27 and TRBJ1-6; perhaps TRBD1 is the D gene, with 6 bases matching. The sequence derives from a woman in her thirties or forties with acute COVID-19. This receptor has the CDR3 CASRPLDRTGSYSPLHF. The nucleotide sequence reads TGTGCCAGCAGACCCCTGGACAGAACTGGTTCTTATTCACCCCTCCACTTT.